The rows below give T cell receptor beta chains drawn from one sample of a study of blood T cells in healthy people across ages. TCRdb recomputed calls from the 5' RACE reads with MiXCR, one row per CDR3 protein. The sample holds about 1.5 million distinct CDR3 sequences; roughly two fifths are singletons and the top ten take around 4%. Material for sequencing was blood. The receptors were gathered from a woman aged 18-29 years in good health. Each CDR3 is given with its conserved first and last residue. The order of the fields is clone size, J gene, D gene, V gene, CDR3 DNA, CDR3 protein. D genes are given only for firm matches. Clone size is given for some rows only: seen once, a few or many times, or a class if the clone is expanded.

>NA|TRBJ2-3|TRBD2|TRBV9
TGTGCCAGCAGCGTAGGACTAGCGGGAAGTGAGGGAGATACGCAGTATTTT
CASSVGLAGSEGDTQYF
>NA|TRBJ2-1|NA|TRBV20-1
TGCAGTGTCGGGGGCCACTCCTACAATGAGCAGTTCTTC
CSVGGHSYNEQFF
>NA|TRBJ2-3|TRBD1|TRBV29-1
TGCAGCGCTGACAGGGGGCGACCAGATACGCAGTATTTT
CSADRGRPDTQYF
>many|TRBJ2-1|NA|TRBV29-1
TGCAGCGTTGTGAATCAGGGTAGGGATGAGCAGTTCTTC
CSVVNQGRDEQFF
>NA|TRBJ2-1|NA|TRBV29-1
TGCAGCGTTGGGGGGACTGCCTACAATGAGCAGTTCTTC
CSVGGTAYNEQFF
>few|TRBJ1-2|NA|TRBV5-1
TGCGCCAGCAGCCCTGGATTGGGAGATCCGAATAACTATGGCTACACCTTC
CASSPGLGDPNNYGYTF
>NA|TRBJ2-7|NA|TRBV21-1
TGTGCCAGCAGCAAAGGACAGGGGGGTCCCTCCTACGAGCAGTACTTC
CASSKGQGGPSYEQYF
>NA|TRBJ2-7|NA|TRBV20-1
TGCAGTGCCCCGAGTCCCGGGGGCGAATCGGGCGAGCAGTACTTC
CSAPSPGGESGEQYF
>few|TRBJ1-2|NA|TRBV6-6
TGTGCCAGCAGTTACGATCGGGGTTACGGCGGCTACACCTTC
CASSYDRGYGGYTF
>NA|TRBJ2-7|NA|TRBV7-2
TGTGCCAGCAGATTAGCCAGCCGGGGGACCCGCGAGCAGTACTTC
CASRLASRGTREQYF
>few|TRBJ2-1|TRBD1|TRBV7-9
TGTGCCAGCAGCTTATCTCCGACAGGGGTCGATGAGCAGTTCTTC
CASSLSPTGVDEQFF
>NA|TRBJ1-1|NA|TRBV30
TGTGCCTGGAAGGGGCTCGCCACTGAAGCTTTCTTT
CAWKGLATEAFF
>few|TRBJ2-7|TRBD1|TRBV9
TGTGCCAGCAGCGTCTCCGCAGGGGGCGAATCCTACGAGCAGTACTTC
CASSVSAGGESYEQYF
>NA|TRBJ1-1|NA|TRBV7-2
TGTGCCAGCAGCCGAGCAGGGAGTGAAGCTTTCTTT
CASSRAGSEAFF
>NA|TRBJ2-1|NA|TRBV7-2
TGTGCCAGCAGCTTAGCTCCGGGAGTCTACAATGAGCAGTTCTTC
CASSLAPGVYNEQFF
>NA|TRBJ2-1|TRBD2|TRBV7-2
TGTGCCAGCAGTTTAGAATTAATGCGGGGGGCCGGATGCAATGAGCAGTTCTTC
CASSLELMRGAGCNEQFF
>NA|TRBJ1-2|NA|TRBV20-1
TGCAGTGCTAGACCACAGGGACTCAACTATGGCTACACCTTC
CSARPQGLNYGYTF
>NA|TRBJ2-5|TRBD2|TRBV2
TGTGCCAGCAGTGAAATGGTAGCGGGGGTCCAAGAGACCCAGTACTTC
CASSEMVAGVQETQYF
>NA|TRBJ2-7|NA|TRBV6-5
TGTGCCAGCAGTTACTCGACCGGATGGGGGAGAGAACCCTACAATGAGCAGTACTTC
CASSYSTGWGREPYNEQYF
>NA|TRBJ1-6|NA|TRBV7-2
TGTGCCAGCTTGGGAAATAAATCACCCCTCCACTTT
CASLGNKSPLHF
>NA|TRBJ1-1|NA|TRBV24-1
TGTGCCACCAGTGGTGGGCCCCCTTACTCAACTGAAGCTTTCTTT
CATSGGPPYSTEAFF
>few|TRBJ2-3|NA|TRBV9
TGTGCCAGCAGTGCGTCCGGTTACTCGGCGGGGATCACAGATACGCAGTATTTT
CASSASGYSAGITDTQYF